Presented here are 26 T cell receptor beta chains from one specimen sequenced in a study of CD8 T cells in ankylosing spondylitis. TCRdb reanalysed the 5' RACE reads using MiXCR and keeps one entry per CDR3 protein. The data hold about 250,000 distinct CDR3 sequences, with roughly 8.2% observed a single time. The sequenced material came from blood, either unsorted or a sorted T cell fraction (not recorded which). The receptors were sampled from a female donor with ankylosing spondylitis or in good health (not recorded which).

This clonotype was found a few times. V is TRBV7-9 and J is TRBJ2-5; the D is unclear. Trimming took 5 bases from V and 5 from J, leaving 9 bases between them. The CDR3 is 12 residues long. The germline CDR1 and CDR2 sequences are SEHNR and FQNEAQ (reference sequence). CDR3 loop: CASSQTVETQYF. DNA for the CDR3: TGTGCCAGCAGCCAAACAGTGGAGACCCAGTACTTC.

This clonotype was picked up a small number of times. V gene TRBV11-2 combines with J gene TRBJ2-3, with D possibly TRBD2 on 6 matching bases. Trimming removed 0 bases from V and 2 bases from J, with 15 bases in between. The germline CDR1 and CDR2 sequences are SGHAT and FQNNGV. The CDR3 extends over 17 amino acids. This CDR3 reads CASSLESSATYTDTQYF. The CDR3 DNA is TGTGCCAGCAGCTTAGAGTCTAGCGCAACATACACAGATACGCAGTATTTT.

This clonotype has a count of ten or more. The chain couples TRBV29-1 to TRBJ2-1; 11 positions match TRBD2. The V gene's germline CDR1 is SQVTM and CDR2 ANQGSEA. Germline trimming cut 1 base from V and 7 bases from J; bases unmatched to any gene: 12. The CDR3 length is 17 residues. The CDR3 loop is CSVEGSLTSGIGNEQFF. The CDR3 bases are TGCAGCGTTGAAGGGAGCCTGACTAGCGGGATTGGGAATGAGCAGTTCTTC.

For this clonotype: One base away lies a much larger clone, so this may be a sequencing read error. V is TRBV20-1 and J is TRBJ2-5, with 12 nucleotides matching TRBD2. CDR3 size: 16 residues. CDR1 DFQATT and CDR2 SNEGSKA come from the germline V gene (reference sequence). The CDR3 DNA sequence: TGCTGTGCTAGAAGCTCTAGCGGGAGGGGGCAAGAGACCCAGTACTTC. Translated, it gives CCARSSSGRGQETQYF.

The count of this clonotype is one. One end of the junction varies from germline; a read error may be responsible. The V call is TRBV7-9, the J call TRBJ1-2; D is undetermined. Germline V gene data show CDR1 as SEHNR and CDR2 as FQNEAQ (reference sequence). The CDR3 is made up of 12 amino acids. This CDR3 reads CASSRVLYVYTF. CDR3 nucleotides: TGTGCCAGCAGCAGAGTGCTTTATGTCTACACCTTC.

To note about this clonotype: A clone one base away is much larger, so this may be a read error. The chain joins TRBV4-2 to TRBJ2-1, with a weak D call TRBD2 (6 bases). Trimming left V 3 bases short and J 9 bases short, with 12 bases between. There are 13 residues in the CDR3. CDR1 LGHNA and CDR2 YNFKEQ come from the germline V gene. The CDR3 sequence: CASSHPHGGEQFF. CDR3 DNA sequence: TGTGCCAGCAGCCACCCCCACGGGGGTGAGCAGTTCTTC.

This clonotype was picked up many times. The chain carries TRBV6-5 and TRBJ1-4; TRBD1 is a possible D gene (6 bases). Germline CDR1 reads MNHEY; CDR2 reads SVGAGI. This CDR3 contains 14 residues. Trimming pared 2 bases from V and 8 bases from J, leaving 12 bases between. The CDR3 nucleotides read TGTGCCAGCAGTTACAGGGGGGATCAGGAAAAACTGTTTTTT. The encoded protein is CASSYRGDQEKLFF.

This clonotype has a count of ten or more. The rearrangement joins TRBV5-5 to TRBJ2-3; D might be TRBD2 (5 bases). CDR1 is SGHKS and CDR2 is YYEKEE in the germline V gene (reference sequence). The CDR3 covers 16 residues. Trimming shortened V by 4 bases and J by 1 base, and 16 bases separated the two germline ends. The CDR3, as DNA: TGTGCCAGCAGCCTCCGGGATCGCCGGGGCACAGATACGCAGTATTTT. It codes for CASSLRDRRGTDTQYF. Looking up the rest from reference TRBV5-5 and TRBJ2-3 gives the full variable domain: DAGVTQSPTHLIKTRGQQVTLRCSPISGHKSVSWYQQVLGQGPQFIFQYYEKEERGRGNFPDRFSARQFPNYSSELNVNALLLGDSALYLCASSLRDRRGTDTQYFGPGTRLTVL.

This clonotype was counted at least ten times. The CDR3 spells CSARASGSYEQYF. CDR3 in DNA: TGCAGTGCTAGAGCCAGCGGCTCCTACGAGCAGTACTTC. The gene calls are TRBV20-1 and TRBJ2-7; weak D call: TRBD2 (5 bases). V shed 1 base and J shed 0 bases, with 7 bases lying between them. Germline values: CDR1 DFQATT, CDR2 SNEGSKA (reference sequence). The CDR3 length is 13 residues.

This clonotype was seen many times. The rearrangement joins TRBV12-3 or TRBV12-4 to TRBJ2-5, with D perhaps TRBD2 (6 bases). The V end lost 7 bases, the J end lost 0 bases, and 15 bases lay between the germline ends. This CDR3 is built from 15 residues. CDR3 bases: TGTGCCAGCACCCAGGCCGCGGGGTACCAAGAGACCCAGTACTTC. This sequence encodes CASTQAAGYQETQYF.

This clonotype has more than one count but fewer than ten. This rearrangement joins TRBV3-1 to TRBJ2-3, with D possibly TRBD2 on 6 matching bases. Trimming cost V 1 base and J 5 bases, with 16 bases left between them. Germline CDR1 LGHDT, CDR2 YNNKEL (reference sequence). This CDR3 is built from 16 residues. The CDR3 sequence is CASSQGDSRAGDTQYF. The CDR3 bases are TGTGCCAGCAGCCAAGGGGACTCCCGGGCCGGAGATACGCAGTATTTT.

The table lists this clonotype with many counts. CDR3 protein: CASSYGRGGYEQYF. CDR3 DNA: TGTGCCAGCAGTTACGGACGTGGGGGCTACGAGCAGTACTTC. This chain connects TRBV6-5 to TRBJ2-7; D could derive from TRBD1 or TRBD2 (5 bases each). This CDR3 has 14 residues. Germline lookup yields CDR1 MNHEY and CDR2 SVGAGI. V lost 2 bases and J lost 3, with 11 bases in between.

As to this clonotype: This could be a read error, since a much larger clone is one nucleotide away. This chain links TRBV18 with TRBJ2-1, with D possibly being TRBD2 (5 bases). The germline V gene has CDR1 KGHSH and CDR2 LQKENI. CDR3 length: 14 residues. The CDR3 region has the DNA TGTACCAGCTCATCCCTTAGCGAGGCGGGTGAGCAGTTCTTC. Protein: CTSSSLSEAGEQFF.

J is TRBJ1-1 and V is TRBV5-1, with D possibly TRBD1 on 5 matching bases. Trimming stripped 6 bases from V and 1 base from J, with 10 bases between. The CDR3 has 13 residues. The germline gives CDR1 SGHRS, CDR2 YFSETQ. The CDR3 DNA follows: TGCGCCAGCATGGTAGGGGAGAACACTGAAGCTTTCTTT. Its protein product is CASMVGENTEAFF. Drawing the rest from reference TRBV5-1 and TRBJ1-1, the complete variable domain is KAGVTQTPRYLIKTRGQQVTLSCSPISGHRSVSWYQQTPGQGLQFLFEYFSETQRNKGNFPGRFSGRQFSNSRSEMNVSTLELGDSALYLCASMVGENTEAFFGQGTRLTVV.

This clonotype came up many times. This chain joins TRBV7-3 and TRBJ1-2; D may be TRBD1 (6 bases). Germline V gene data show CDR1 as SGHTA and CDR2 as FQGTGA. Trimming stripped 5 bases from V and 10 bases from J, with 11 bases between. This CDR3 comprises 11 residues. CDR3 region: CASSHREDYTF. CDR3 nucleotides: TGTGCCAGCAGCCACAGGGAGGACTACACCTTC. Filled out from reference TRBV7-3 and TRBJ1-2, the complete variable domain reads GAGVSQTPSNKVTEKGKYVELRCDPISGHTALYWYRQSLGQGPEFLIYFQGTGAADDSGLPNDRFFAVRPEGSVSTLKIQRTERGDSAVYLCASSHREDYTFGSGTRLTVV.

Many counts were recorded for this clonotype. This chain links TRBV3-2 with TRBJ2-1. TRBV3-2 corresponds to a pseudogene. The CDR3 runs 14 residues. The CDR3 loop reads CASSQSSIYNEQFF. CDR3 nucleotides: TGTGCCAGCAGCCAAAGTAGTATATACAATGAGCAGTTCTTC.

This clonotype occurred many times. The V gene is TRBV20-1, the J gene TRBJ2-1; no clear D gene. V dropped 3 bases and J dropped 3 bases, with 6 bases sitting between them. Germline V gene lookup returns CDR1 DFQATT and CDR2 SNEGSKA (reference sequence). This CDR3 spans 12 amino acids. In nucleotides, the CDR3 is TGCAGTGCTAGGGGCAGCTACAATGAGCAGTTCTTC. Translated, it gives CSARGSYNEQFF.

The sample holds many counts of this clonotype. The J gene is TRBJ2-1, the V gene TRBV2; possibly TRBD1 or TRBD2 for D (5 bases each). Germline V CDR1 and CDR2: SNHLY, FYNNEI. Trimming shortened V by 3 bases and J by 8 bases, and 14 bases separated the two germline ends. This CDR3 has 14 amino acids. CDR3 residues: CASSEWQGSDEQFF. The CDR3 nucleotides are TGTGCCAGCAGTGAGTGGCAGGGTAGCGATGAGCAGTTCTTC.

This clonotype came up a few times. The CDR3 is CASRGQGDPRNIQYF. The CDR3 DNA is TGTGCCAGCAGGGGTCAGGGGGACCCAAGAAACATTCAGTACTTC. The chain recombines TRBV7-2 with TRBJ2-4, with TRBD1 matching 7 bases. CDR3 size: 15 residues. V gave up 6 bases and J gave up 6 bases; unmatched junction bases: 11. Germline V lookup: CDR1 SGHTA, CDR2 FQGNSA.

This clonotype appeared many times. This rearrangement joins TRBV28 to TRBJ1-5; D not certain. The germline gives CDR1 MDHEN, CDR2 SYDVKM. The V and J ends lost 6 bases and 2 bases respectively, with 2 bases between them. The CDR3 has 11 residues. The CDR3 loop reads CASRGNQPQHF. The CDR3 coding sequence is TGTGCCAGCAGGGGCAATCAGCCCCAGCATTTT. The variable domain in full, completed from reference TRBV28 and TRBJ1-5, reads DVKVTQSSRYLVKRTGEKVFLECVQDMDHENMFWYRQDPGLGLRLIYFSYDVKMKEKGDIPEGYSVSREKKERFSLILESASTNQTSMYLCASRGNQPQHFGDGTRLSIL.

The table lists this clonotype with many counts. The CDR3, as DNA: TGTGCCAGCACCAGGACAGGGAGCTCTGGAAACACCATATATTTT. Its translation: CASTRTGSSGNTIYF. The V gene is TRBV12-3 or TRBV12-4, the J gene TRBJ1-3, with TRBD1 matching 8 bases. V shed 7 bases and J 0 bases; nucleotides not matched to a gene: 5. The CDR3 extends over 15 amino acids.

This clonotype has a count of ten or more. The rearrangement uses TRBV18 and TRBJ2-7; 8 bases line up with TRBD2. Germline CDR1 KGHSH, CDR2 LQKENI. The CDR3 covers 15 residues. The V segment lost 6 bases and the J segment 3 bases; nucleotides outside the gene matches: 10. The DNA of the CDR3 is TGTGCCAGCTCGGACCGGTGGAGCGGGAGCTACGAGCAGTACTTC. Amino acid sequence: CASSDRWSGSYEQYF.

This clonotype was counted at least ten times. This sequence joins TRBV5-1 and TRBJ2-1, with 7 positions matching TRBD2. The germline CDR1 and CDR2 sequences are SGHRS and YFSETQ. The junction had 3 bases not matched to a gene; V was cut back by 0 bases and J by 6 bases. The CDR3 runs to 14 residues. In DNA form, the CDR3 reads TGCGCCAGCAGCTTGGCCGGGGGGAGCAATGAGCAGTTCTTC. It codes for CASSLAGGSNEQFF.

This clonotype was seen repeatedly, ten times or more. CDR3 bases: TGTGCCAGCTCACCTCCGGGCAGGGGTCTCTACGAGCAGTACTTC. It yields the protein CASSPPGRGLYEQYF. The chain combines TRBV18 with TRBJ2-7, with a weak D call TRBD1 (6 bases). There are 15 residues in the CDR3. The germline gives CDR1 KGHSH, CDR2 LQKENI. The ends were cut back, 3 bases at V and 3 bases at J, with 15 bases in the middle. Based on the CDR3 plus reference TRBV18 and TRBJ2-7, the full variable domain is NAGVMQNPRHLVRRRGQEARLRCSPMKGHSHVYWYRQLPEEGLKFMVYLQKENIIDESGMPKERFSAEFPKEGPSILRIQQVVRGDSAAYFCASSPPGRGLYEQYFGPGTRLTVT.

This clonotype was observed a handful of times. The J gene is TRBJ2-2, the V gene TRBV5-4, with TRBD2 identical over 10 bases. Trimming took 3 bases from V and 8 from J; bases not matched to a gene: 10. CDR1 and CDR2 from the germline V gene are SGHNT and YYREEE (reference sequence). This CDR3 has 16 amino acids. CDR3 sequence reads: CASSYSSGSTRGELFF. In DNA form, the CDR3 reads TGTGCCAGCAGCTACTCTAGCGGGAGTACGCGGGGGGAGCTGTTTTTT.

This clonotype has ten or more counts. V is TRBV12-3 or TRBV12-4 and J is TRBJ1-1; 12 bases agree with TRBD1. J lost 8 bases, V lost 5 bases, and 6 bases had no gene match. The CDR3 runs to 14 residues. This CDR3 reads CASSGTGGVKEAFF. CDR3 nucleotides: TGTGCCAGCAGTGGGACAGGGGGCGTGAAAGAAGCTTTCTTT.